This T cell receptor (beta chain) was identified during a study of blood T cell repertoires in COVID-19 (dated by TCRdb to 2018 to 2021). In the study overall: Samples covering the acute and convalescent phases of COVID-19 were provided by collaborators in the United States, Italy and Spain. The prospective study material was composed of cDNA or gDNA derived from T cells, B-cell-depleted T cells, or PBMCs. Sample metadata almost always included a de-identified subject ID, COVID-19 status, age in years and sex. Deeply sampled blood TCRbeta repertoires from subjects exposed to, actively infected with, or recovered from COVID-19 were included in the dataset. The samples were drawn from the first 160 participants of the ongoing ImmuneRACE study and from 950 to 1,500 subjects provided by 6 global collaborators. The repertoires were released in a freely available public database intended as a resource for research on the immune response to SARS-CoV-2. Where HLA class I and class II types were available, the types were taken from metadata supplied by the sample provider, not from assay-based typing.

Study-level results and caveats: Clinical and demographic metadata were provided uncurated, with the amount varying by source and participant.

Concerning this clone itself: Its recognized antigen is unknown. No quality values exist for individual bases; no much larger clone is one base distant.

Germline trimming: 4 bases from V, 6 bases from J; junction bases outside gene matches: 4. The CDR3 runs 13 residues from the cysteine to the phenylalanine. Of the read, only the CDR3 DNA is kept; its 39 bases are in frame from base 1. CDR1 and CDR2, looked up from the germline V gene, are MNHEY and SVGAGI. The immunoSEQ Assay, a bias-controlled multiplex PCR, was used to amplify TCRbeta CDR3 regions from genomic DNA. The original methods were these. Within the assay, amplification of reference gene primers was used to estimate how many nucleated cells each sample contained. To quantify the absolute abundance of each unique TCRbeta CDR3 rearrangement, sequence reads were collapsed and filtered. Productive Simpson clonality was computed per sample as the square root of Simpson's diversity index over productive rearrangements. The source is immuneACCESS, and TCRdb retained only in-frame sequences with V and J called. Part of the clones is not carried over; for the studies checked, unresolved V genes explain less than half of this, and the remainder is unexplained. V, J and clone size are taken as reported in that table, and D and trimming were inferred from the DNA itself. The sample table records about 97,000 clones; 87% of these occur just once. Together, the top ten hold roughly 15% of the sample.

Each collaborating institution followed its own protocols to collect whole blood in K2EDTA tubes. For TCRbeta analysis, collaborators shipped samples as frozen whole blood, isolated PBMCs, or DNA extracted from either of those sample types. Sequencing input: peripheral blood. The receptor chain draws on TRBV6-5 and TRBJ1-2; a stretch of 8 junction bases matches TRBD1. This TCR was sampled from a human donor in a cohort sampled during active COVID-19. CDR3 sequence: CASSLLTGDGYTF. The base sequence is TGTGCCAGCAGTTTACTGACAGGGGATGGCTACACCTTC.